The 17 T cell receptor beta chains presented below share a single source sample, sequenced in a study of spatial heterogeneity in lung cancer. TCRdb re-called the 5' RACE reads through MiXCR, storing one row per CDR3 protein. This sample has tens of thousands of distinct CDR3 sequences, with 4% to 6% found just once. Time point: sample taken at primary tumor resection. Sequencing covered unsorted whole RNA taken from tumor, nontumor lung or frozen PBMC. Sequenced material: PBMCs, taken at surgery. These receptors originate from a female donor with early-stage non-small cell lung cancer.

Ten or more counts support this clonotype. The chain joins TRBV6-5 to TRBJ1-1; D ambiguous. CDR1 MNHEY and CDR2 SVGAGI come from the germline V gene. The CDR3 length is 14 residues. V dropped 7 bases and J dropped 0 bases, with 12 bases sitting between them. The CDR3 loop is CASTGRIMNTEAFF. CDR3 coding DNA: TGTGCCAGCACCGGACGGATCATGAACACTGAAGCTTTCTTT.

There are many counts of this clonotype. V and J are TRBV5-1 and TRBJ1-2; 7 bases fit TRBD1. V lost 2 bases to trimming and J lost 8 bases; unmatched junction nucleotides: 6. The CDR3 is made up of 13 amino acids. Germline CDR1 is SGHRS and CDR2 is YFSETQ. Here the CDR3 DNA reads TGCGCCAGCAGCTTTGAGGGGGCGCAGGGCTACACCTTC. This sequence encodes CASSFEGAQGYTF.

The V gene is TRBV20-1, the J gene TRBJ1-1; D call uncertain. CDR1 is DFQATT, CDR2 SNEGSKA, per germline (reference sequence). Trimming stripped 4 bases from V and 4 bases from J, with 10 bases between. CDR3 length: 12 amino acids. The CDR3 DNA is TGCAGTGCTACCCCGAAGTTCACTGAAGCTTTCTTT. This encodes CSATPKFTEAFF.

This clonotype was detected ten times or more. The chain joins TRBV12-3 or TRBV12-4 to TRBJ1-4; D not resolved. The CDR3 is made up of 14 amino acids. The V gene lost 2 bases and the J gene lost 10 bases, with 14 bases spanning the gap. This CDR3 reads CASSLPRIHGKLFF. The CDR3 coding sequence is TGTGCCAGCAGTTTACCCCGGATCCACGGAAAACTGTTTTTT.

This clonotype was found many times. The chain couples TRBV9 to TRBJ1-3; D remains unclear. This CDR3 contains 14 residues. Germline V lookup: CDR1 SGDLS, CDR2 YYNGEE. Trimming left V 3 bases short and J 4 bases short, with 11 bases between. CDR3 sequence: CASSAGADGNTIYF. Here the CDR3 DNA reads TGTGCCAGCAGCGCGGGAGCGGACGGAAACACCATATATTTT.

This clonotype was picked up many times. The V call is TRBV3-1, the J call TRBJ1-1; the match to TRBD1 covers 7 bases. The CDR3 runs 14 residues. J was trimmed by 3 bases and V by 0 bases; bases with no gene match: 1. Germline V gene lookup returns CDR1 LGHDT and CDR2 YNNKEL (reference sequence). The CDR3 coding sequence is TGTGCCAGCAGCCAAGACACAGGGGACACTGAAGCTTTCTTT. The encoded protein is CASSQDTGDTEAFF.

Only a few counts were recorded for this clonotype. In DNA, the CDR3 is TGTGCCAGCACGGCTAGCGGGGGGCGGTCCCAAGAGACCCAGTACTTC. This sequence encodes CASTASGGRSQETQYF. This sequence joins TRBV7-8 and TRBJ2-5, with TRBD2 identical over 11 bases. The CDR3 extends over 16 amino acids. Germline CDR1 SGHVS, CDR2 FQNEAQ. J was trimmed by 1 base and V by 7 bases; bases with no gene match: 8. Filled out from reference TRBV7-8 and TRBJ2-5, the complete variable domain reads GAGVSQSPRYKVAKRGQDVALRCDPISGHVSLFWYQQALGQGPEFLTYFQNEAQLDKSGLPSDRFFAERPEGSVSTLKIQRTQQEDSAVYLCASTASGGRSQETQYFGPGTRLLVL.

The chain carries TRBV7-3 and TRBJ2-3, with 12 bases lining up with TRBD2. V gave up 1 base and J gave up 10 bases; unmatched junction bases: 3. Germline-derived CDR1 and CDR2 are SGHTA and FQGTGA. CDR3 length equals 14 residues. In nucleotides, the CDR3 is TGTGCCAGCAGCTTAAAGCTAGCGGGGGGGCCGCAGTATTTT. This encodes CASSLKLAGGPQYF.

This clonotype was counted many times. This sequence joins TRBV29-1 and TRBJ2-2; D ambiguous. Germline V gene lookup returns CDR1 SQVTM and CDR2 ANQGSEA. This CDR3 is built from 13 residues. Trimming pared 4 bases from V and 1 base from J, leaving 7 bases between. CDR3 in amino acids: CSVGRLNTGELFF. The CDR3 DNA follows: TGCAGCGTTGGCCGACTGAACACCGGGGAGCTGTTTTTT.

The rearrangement uses TRBV9 and TRBJ1-2; D is ambiguous. V was pared by 4 bases and J by 1 base, with 14 bases between. This CDR3 contains 15 residues. CDR1 is SGDLS and CDR2 is YYNGEE in the germline V gene. The CDR3, as DNA: TGTGCCAGCAGCCCCTCACTTACAGTTAACTATGGCTACACCTTC. As protein: CASSPSLTVNYGYTF.

The CDR3 bases are TGCAGTGCTAGAGATCTATCTAGCTCGGGAGAGACCCAGTACTTC. Translating it yields CSARDLSSSGETQYF. This chain connects TRBV20-1 to TRBJ2-5, with D perhaps matching TRBD2 (5 bases). Per the germline V gene, CDR1 is DFQATT and CDR2 is SNEGSKA (reference sequence). Trimming left V 0 bases short and J 4 bases short, with 15 bases between. This CDR3 spans 15 amino acids.

This clonotype was detected many times. The rearrangement uses TRBV4-1 and TRBJ2-7, with a weak D call TRBD2 (5 bases). The CDR3 length is 13 residues. Trimming left V 6 bases short and J 7 bases short, with 16 bases between. The germline V gene encodes CDR1 MGHRA and CDR2 YSYEKL. The CDR3: CASREDPLREQYF. CDR3 sequence (DNA): TGCGCCAGCAGGGAGGACCCCCTAAGGGAGCAGTACTTC.

This clonotype was found many times. The chain employs TRBV7-9 and TRBJ1-4; D possibly corresponds to TRBD1 (6 bases). Trimming stripped 8 bases from V and 3 bases from J, with 10 bases between. Germline V gene sequence: CDR1 SEHNR, CDR2 FQNEAQ (reference sequence). This CDR3 contains 13 residues. The CDR3 nucleotides are TGTGCCAGCCGGGGGGGCCCTAATGAAAAACTGTTTTTT. This encodes CASRGGPNEKLFF. The entire variable domain, with the rest obtained from reference TRBV7-9 and TRBJ1-4, is as follows: DTGVSQNPRHKITKRGQNVTFRCDPISEHNRLYWYRQTLGQGPEFLTYFQNEAQLEKSRLLSDRFSAERPKGSFSTLEIQRTEQGDSAMYLCASRGGPNEKLFFGSGTQLSVL.

This clonotype has just a few counts. The rearrangement uses TRBV9 and TRBJ1-6; D gene unclear. V dropped 2 bases and J dropped 10 bases, with 13 bases sitting between them. This CDR3 region has 14 residues. Germline V gene sequence: CDR1 SGDLS, CDR2 YYNGEE. The CDR3 loop reads CASSVDGPRSPLHF. The CDR3 DNA reads as TGTGCCAGCAGCGTGGACGGGCCTCGGTCACCCCTCCACTTT.

This clonotype was seen ten or more times. CDR3 DNA sequence: TGTGCCACCAGCAGAGTGAAAGGAAGCTCCTATAATTCACCCCTCCACTTT. Translation: CATSRVKGSSYNSPLHF. This chain links TRBV15 with TRBJ1-6; D is ambiguous. The germline CDR1 and CDR2 sequences are LNHNV and YYDKDF (reference sequence). This CDR3 spans 17 amino acids. Trimming took 1 base from V and 0 from J, leaving 10 bases between them.

This clonotype was counted ten times or more. This sequence joins TRBV7-2 and TRBJ2-2; TRBD2 is a possible D gene (5 bases). The germline V and J ends were trimmed by 1 base and 4 bases, with 10 bases remaining between them. The germline V gene has CDR1 SGHTA and CDR2 FQGNSA. This CDR3 contains 15 residues. This CDR3 is CASSLVGGSTGELFF. The CDR3 DNA reads as TGTGCCAGCAGCTTAGTGGGCGGGTCCACCGGGGAGCTGTTTTTT.

This chain's CDR3 is CASRHAGRSSGNTIYF. CDR3 in DNA: TGTGCCAGCAGGCACGCGGGACGAAGCTCTGGAAACACCATATATTTT. The V and J genes are TRBV12-3 or TRBV12-4 and TRBJ1-3, with D possibly matching TRBD1 (5 bases). The CDR3 length is 16 residues. The V and J ends lost 6 bases and 0 bases respectively, with 15 bases between them.